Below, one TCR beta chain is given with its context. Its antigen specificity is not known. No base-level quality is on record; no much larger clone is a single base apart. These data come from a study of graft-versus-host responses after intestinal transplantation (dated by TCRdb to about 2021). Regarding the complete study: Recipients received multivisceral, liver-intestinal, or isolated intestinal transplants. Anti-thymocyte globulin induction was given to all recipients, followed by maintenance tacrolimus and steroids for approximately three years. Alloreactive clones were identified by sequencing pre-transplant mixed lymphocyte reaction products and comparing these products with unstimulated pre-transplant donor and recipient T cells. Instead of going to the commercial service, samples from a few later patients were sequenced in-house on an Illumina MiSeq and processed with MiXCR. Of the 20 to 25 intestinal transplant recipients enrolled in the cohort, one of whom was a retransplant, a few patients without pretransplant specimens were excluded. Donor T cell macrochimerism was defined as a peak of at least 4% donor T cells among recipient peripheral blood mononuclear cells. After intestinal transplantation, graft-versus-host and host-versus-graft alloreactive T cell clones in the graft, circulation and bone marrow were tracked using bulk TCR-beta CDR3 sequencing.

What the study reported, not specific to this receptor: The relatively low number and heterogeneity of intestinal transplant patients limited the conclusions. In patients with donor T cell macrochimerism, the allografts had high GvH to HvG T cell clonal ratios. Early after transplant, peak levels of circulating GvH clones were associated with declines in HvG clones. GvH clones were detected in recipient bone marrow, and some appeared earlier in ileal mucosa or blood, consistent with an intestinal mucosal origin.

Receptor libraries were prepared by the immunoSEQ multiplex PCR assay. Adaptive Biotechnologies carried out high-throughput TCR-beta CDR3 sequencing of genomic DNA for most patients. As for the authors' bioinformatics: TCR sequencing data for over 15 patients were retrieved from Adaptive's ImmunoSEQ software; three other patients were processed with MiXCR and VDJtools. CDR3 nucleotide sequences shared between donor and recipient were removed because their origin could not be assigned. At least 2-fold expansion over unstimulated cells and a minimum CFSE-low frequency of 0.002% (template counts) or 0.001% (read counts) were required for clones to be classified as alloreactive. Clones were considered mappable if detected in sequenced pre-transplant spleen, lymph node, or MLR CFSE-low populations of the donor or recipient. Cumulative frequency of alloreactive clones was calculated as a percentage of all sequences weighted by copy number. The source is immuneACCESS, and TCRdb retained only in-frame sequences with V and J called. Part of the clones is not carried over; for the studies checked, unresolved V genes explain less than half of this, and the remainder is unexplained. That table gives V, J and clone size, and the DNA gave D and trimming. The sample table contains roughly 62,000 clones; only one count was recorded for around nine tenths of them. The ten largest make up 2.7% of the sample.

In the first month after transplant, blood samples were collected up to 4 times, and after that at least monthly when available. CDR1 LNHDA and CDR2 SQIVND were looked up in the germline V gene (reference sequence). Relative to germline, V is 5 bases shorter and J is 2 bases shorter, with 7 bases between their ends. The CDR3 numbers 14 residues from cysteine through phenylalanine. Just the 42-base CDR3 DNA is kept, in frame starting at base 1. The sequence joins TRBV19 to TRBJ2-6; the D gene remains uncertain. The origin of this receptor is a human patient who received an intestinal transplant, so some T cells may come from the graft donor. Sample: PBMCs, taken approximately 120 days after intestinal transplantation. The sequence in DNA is TGTGCCAGTAGTGATTTGGCTGGGGCCAACGTCCTGACTTTC. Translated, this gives CASSDLAGANVLTF.